The 2 T cell receptor beta chains below were found in one sample sequenced in a study of PD-1 blockade in classical Hodgkin lymphoma (TCRdb year 2020). The receptor library was made with the immunoSEQ multiplex PCR assay. Entries here come from immuneACCESS through TCRdb and include only in-frame sequences with V and J called. Some clones fail to appear in such tables; in the studies checked, an unresolved V gene covers under half of the shortfall, and the cause of the remainder is unknown. The sample contains around 23,000 clones, about 85% of them found a single time. The ten biggest clones cover 13% of the sample. The label giving this sample's time point can be read as: cycle 4 day 1 (C4D1), after five to seven weeks of nivolumab. Relapse after autologous stem cell transplantation had occurred in all trial patients, and cohorts A, B and C were distinguished by prior brentuximab vedotin exposure.

Sequencing was performed on peripheral blood mononuclear cells (PBMCs), taken before the fourth cycle of nivolumab. The receptor source for this set is a human donor with classical Hodgkin lymphoma.

Only a few counts were recorded for this clone. The chain combines TRBV27 with TRBJ2-7; D gene uncertain. The CDR3 sequence is 13 residues long. The ends were cut back, 0 bases at V and 0 bases at J, with 3 bases in the middle. Germline V gene sequence: CDR1 MNHEY, CDR2 SMNVEV (reference sequence). The CDR3 spells CASSLSPSYEQYF. In DNA, the CDR3 is TGTGCCAGCAGTTTATCGCCCTCCTACGAGCAGTACTTC.

This clone has only one observation. This chain joins TRBV28 and TRBJ1-6; 8 bases fit TRBD1. This CDR3 has 13 residues. Germline loops: CDR1 MDHEN, CDR2 SYDVKM. The V and J ends lost 6 bases and 13 bases, in that order; junction bases with no gene match: 8. CDR3 in amino acids: CASRGDRRLPLHF. Here the CDR3 DNA reads TGTGCCAGCAGGGGGGACAGGCGGCTTCCCCTCCACTTT.